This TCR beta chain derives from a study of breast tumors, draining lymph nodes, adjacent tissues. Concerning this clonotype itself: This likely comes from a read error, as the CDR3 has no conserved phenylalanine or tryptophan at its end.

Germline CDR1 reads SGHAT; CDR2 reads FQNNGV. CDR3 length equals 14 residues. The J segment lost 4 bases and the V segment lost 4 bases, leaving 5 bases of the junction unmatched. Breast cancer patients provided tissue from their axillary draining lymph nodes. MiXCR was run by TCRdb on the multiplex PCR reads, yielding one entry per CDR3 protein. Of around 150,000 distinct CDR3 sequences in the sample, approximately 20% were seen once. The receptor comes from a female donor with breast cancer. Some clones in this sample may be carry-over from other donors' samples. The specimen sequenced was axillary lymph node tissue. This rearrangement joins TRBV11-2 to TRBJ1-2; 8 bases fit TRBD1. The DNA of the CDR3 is TGTGCCAGCAGCTCCACAGGGGGGCCCTATGGCTACACCTCC. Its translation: CASSSTGGPYGYTS.